This T cell receptor (beta chain) was identified in a study of T cell responses to AZD1222 COVID-19 vaccine (dated by TCRdb to about 2021). Broadly, across the study: Because spike-specific TCR depth and breadth did not differ between the two schedules, AZD1222 recipients who got a second dose at roughly 4 weeks were pooled with those who got a second dose at roughly 12 weeks. A total of 233 trial participants underwent TCR sequencing, of whom 200 to 220 received two doses of AZD1222 and some 26 received two doses of the MenACWY control vaccine. Trial participants were enrolled by age into 18-55, 56-69 and 70-plus year subgroups, with around 140, 26 and 57 TCR-sequenced participants respectively. Summary of the overall study and its limitations: The vaccine-associated CD4 TCRs covered the entire spike protein, and the dominant responses fell in regions 160-218 and 743-854. Because no day 14 peak-response samples were available, repertoires were characterized only after the peak T cell response. Participants were mostly white British and included more females than males, and it was suggested by the authors that clonal diversity may have been underestimated. Only five to seven AZD1222 recipients were SARS-CoV-2 seropositive at baseline, limiting conclusions about previously exposed vaccinees. The 56-69-year group was small, and its depth increase did not reach significance, likely because of low power. Nearly half of unique spike-specific TCRs reportedly recognized epitopes outside regions mutated in the B.1.351 and B.1.1.7 variants. After two AZD1222 doses, spike-specific TCR breadth and depth were significantly higher than at day 0 and than in MenACWY recipients.

Interpreted using the paper, the time point label stands for: baseline before first vaccination. Vaccinee samples came from UK trials COV001 and COV002, including a single-blind randomized controlled phase 2/3 trial of AZD1222 (ChAdOx1 nCoV-19) in healthy adults. For TCRbeta chain sequencing, PBMC samples from trial participants were taken at day 0 and at day 28 after the second dose. Concerning this clone: This receptor's antigen is unknown. One base away there is no much larger clone; base qualities are not given.

The CDR3 regions of human TCRbeta chains were subjected to immunosequencing. The study's processing was this. TCRs in the repertoires were compared against a reference library of SARS-CoV-2-specific TCRs that had been generated with the MIRA antigen-specificity platform. Breadth was defined as the fraction of unique TCRs that were SARS-CoV-2-associated, and depth was defined as the fraction of total T cells that were SARS-CoV-2-associated. Each spike-specific TCR was assigned to its reactive spike region and to a CD4 or CD8 class using the MIRA data. Log10-transformed breadth and depth values were compared by one-way ANOVA with Sidak's multiple comparisons tests. The table comes from immuneACCESS by way of TCRdb, which keeps in-frame sequences with V and J called. Part of the clones is missing from these tables; in studies checked, under half for an unresolved V gene and the rest for unknown reasons. V and J calls and clone size are given by that table; D and trimming were obtained from the DNA. The table for this sample lists roughly 53,000 clones; around 84% of them were counted only once. The ten largest clones add up to around 27% of the sample.

For this chain, trimming is 5 bases at the V end and 3 bases at the J end, and the number of junction bases without a gene match is 4. There are 14 amino acids in the CDR3, from cysteine to phenylalanine inclusive. The entry retains the CDR3 DNA only, 42 bases that are in frame from base 1. CDR1 and CDR2 were assigned from the germline V gene (reference sequence) as SEHNR and FQNEAQ. The sequence derives from an adult in good health. Source: peripheral blood, taken on day 0 of AZD1222 vaccination. The receptor chain draws on TRBV7-9 and TRBJ2-7; 10 middle bases align to TRBD1. The nucleotide sequence reads as follows: TGTGCCAGCAGCGAAGGACAGGGGGGCTACGAGCAGTACTTC. The encoded protein is CASSEGQGGYEQYF.